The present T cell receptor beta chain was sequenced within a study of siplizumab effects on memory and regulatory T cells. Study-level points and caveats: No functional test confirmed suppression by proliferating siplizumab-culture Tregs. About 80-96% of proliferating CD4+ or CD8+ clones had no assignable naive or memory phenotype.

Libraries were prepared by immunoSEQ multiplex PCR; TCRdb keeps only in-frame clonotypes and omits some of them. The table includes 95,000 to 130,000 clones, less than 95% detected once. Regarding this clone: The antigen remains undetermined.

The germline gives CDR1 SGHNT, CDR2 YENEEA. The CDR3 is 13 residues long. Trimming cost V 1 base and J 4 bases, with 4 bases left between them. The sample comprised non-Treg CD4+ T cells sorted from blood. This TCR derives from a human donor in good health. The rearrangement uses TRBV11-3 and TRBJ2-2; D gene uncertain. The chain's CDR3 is CASSLVGTGELFF. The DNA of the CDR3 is TGTGCCAGCAGCTTAGTGGGCACCGGGGAGCTGTTTTTT.